The source of this T cell receptor beta chain is a study of blood T cell repertoires in COVID-19. Study-level background: COVID-19 samples, acute and convalescent, were from the United States, Italy and Spain. Nucleic acid was either cDNA or gDNA, and it came from T cells, B-cell-depleted T cells, or PBMCs.

The authors' processing: Amplification with reference gene primers provided the estimates of nucleated cell counts. Sequenced by immunoSEQ multiplex PCR; TCRdb stores in-frame clones only, minus some. V, J and clone size were drawn from that table, and D and trimming were deduced from the DNA. The sample has around 15,000 clones; 65% to 85% are singletons. Per the germline V gene, CDR1 is SGHKS and CDR2 is YYEKEE (reference sequence). This CDR3 comprises 14 residues. V lost 5 bases, J lost 0 bases, and 11 bases lay in between. This TCR came from a human donor in a cohort sampled during active COVID-19. The sample comprised peripheral blood. V usage is TRBV5-5 and J usage is TRBJ1-1; D gene uncertain. The CDR3 nucleotides read TGTGCCAGCAGTAAACAGCCAATGAACACTGAAGCTTTCTTT. This encodes CASSKQPMNTEAFF.